This TCR beta chain was profiled in a study of regulatory T cells in long-lasting Graves disease. The time point was: persistent/refractory GD, antithyroid drugs over 5 years with positive TRAb. Making the TCR library involved RNA that had been extracted from PBMCs. An endocrinology department in Xi'an, China, supplied the patients. With iRepertoire HTBI primers and Arm-PCR of CDR3 regions, TCR beta libraries were built. One entry per CDR3 protein, called by TCRdb with MiXCR from the multiplex PCR reads. The sample records about 310,000 distinct CDR3 sequences, more than 20% being singletons. To note about this clonotype: Its antigen is as yet unknown.

This CDR3 is built from 12 residues. Germline CDR1 and CDR2: ENHRY and SYGVKD. V was pared by 6 bases and J by 2 bases, with 6 bases between. Whole-study results and caveats: With 2,500 to 3,500 shared public clonotypes, persistent patients exceeded new patients, who shared 950 to 1,000.

The J gene is TRBJ2-3, the V gene TRBV10-3; D is tentatively TRBD1 or TRBD2 (5 bases each). This clonotype was obtained from a female donor with Graves disease. The sequencing used peripheral blood mononuclear cells (PBMCs), collected when the disease was refractory, from a patient treated with antithyroid drugs. CDR3 sequence reads: CAIRGVTDTQYF. Here the CDR3 DNA reads TGTGCCATCAGGGGGGTCACAGATACGCAGTATTTT.